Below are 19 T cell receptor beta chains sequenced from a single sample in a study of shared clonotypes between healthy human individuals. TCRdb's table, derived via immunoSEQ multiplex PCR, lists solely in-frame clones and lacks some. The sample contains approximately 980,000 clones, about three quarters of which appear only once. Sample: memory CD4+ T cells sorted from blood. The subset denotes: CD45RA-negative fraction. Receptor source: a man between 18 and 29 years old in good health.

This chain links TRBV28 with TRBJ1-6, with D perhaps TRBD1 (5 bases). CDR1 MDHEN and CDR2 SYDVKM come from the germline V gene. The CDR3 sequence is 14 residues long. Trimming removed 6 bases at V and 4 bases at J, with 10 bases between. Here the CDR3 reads CASSPDNYNSPLHF. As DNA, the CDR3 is TGTGCCAGCAGCCCGGACAATTATAATTCACCCCTCCACTTT.

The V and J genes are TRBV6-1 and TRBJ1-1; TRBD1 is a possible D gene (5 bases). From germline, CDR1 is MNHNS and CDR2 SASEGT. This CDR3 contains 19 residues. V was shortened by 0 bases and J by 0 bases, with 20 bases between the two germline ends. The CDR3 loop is CASSEAPGTVVGMNTEAFF. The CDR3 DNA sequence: TGTGCCAGCAGTGAAGCCCCCGGGACTGTCGTAGGAATGAACACTGAAGCTTTCTTT.

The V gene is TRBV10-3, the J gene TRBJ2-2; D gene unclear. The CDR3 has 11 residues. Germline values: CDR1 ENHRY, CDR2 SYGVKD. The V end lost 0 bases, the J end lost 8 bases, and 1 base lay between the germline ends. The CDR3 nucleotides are TGTGCCATCAGTGAGTCAGGGGAGCTGTTTTTT. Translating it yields CAISESGELFF.

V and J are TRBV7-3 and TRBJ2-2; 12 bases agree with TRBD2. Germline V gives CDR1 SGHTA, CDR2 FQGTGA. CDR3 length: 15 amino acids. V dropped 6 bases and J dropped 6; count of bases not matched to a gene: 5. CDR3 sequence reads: CASRMTSGGPGELFF. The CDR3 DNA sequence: TGTGCCAGCAGGATGACTAGCGGGGGCCCCGGGGAGCTGTTTTTT.

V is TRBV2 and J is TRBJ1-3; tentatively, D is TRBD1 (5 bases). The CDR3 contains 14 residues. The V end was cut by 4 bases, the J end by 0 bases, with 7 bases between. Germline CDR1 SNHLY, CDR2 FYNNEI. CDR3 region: CASSGTLSGNTIYF. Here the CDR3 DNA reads TGTGCCAGCAGTGGGACACTCTCTGGAAACACCATATATTTT.

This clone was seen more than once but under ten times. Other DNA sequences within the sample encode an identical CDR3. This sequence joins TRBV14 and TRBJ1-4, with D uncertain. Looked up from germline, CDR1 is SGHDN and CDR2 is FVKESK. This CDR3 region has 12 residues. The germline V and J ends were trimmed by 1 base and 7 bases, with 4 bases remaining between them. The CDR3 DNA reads TGTGCCAGCAGCCAAGTTCGTGAAAAACTGTTTTTT. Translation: CASSQVREKLFF.

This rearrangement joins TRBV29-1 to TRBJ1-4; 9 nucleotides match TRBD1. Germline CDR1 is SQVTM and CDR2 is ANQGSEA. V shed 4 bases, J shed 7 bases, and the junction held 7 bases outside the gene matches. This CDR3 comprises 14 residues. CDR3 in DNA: TGCAGCGTTGCTAGACAGGGGGACGGTGAAAAACTGTTTTTT. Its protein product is CSVARQGDGEKLFF.

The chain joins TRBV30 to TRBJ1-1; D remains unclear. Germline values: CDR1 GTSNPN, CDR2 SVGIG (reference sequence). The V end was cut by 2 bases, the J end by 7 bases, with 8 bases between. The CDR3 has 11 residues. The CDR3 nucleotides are TGTGCCTGGAGTTGGAACGGTGAAGCTTTCTTT. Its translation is CAWSWNGEAFF.

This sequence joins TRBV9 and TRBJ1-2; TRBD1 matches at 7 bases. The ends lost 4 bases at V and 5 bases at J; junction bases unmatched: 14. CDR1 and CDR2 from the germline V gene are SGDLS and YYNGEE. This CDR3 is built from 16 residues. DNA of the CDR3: TGTGCCAGCAGCCCAAACGCAGGACAGGCATCATATGGCTACACCTTC. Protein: CASSPNAGQASYGYTF.

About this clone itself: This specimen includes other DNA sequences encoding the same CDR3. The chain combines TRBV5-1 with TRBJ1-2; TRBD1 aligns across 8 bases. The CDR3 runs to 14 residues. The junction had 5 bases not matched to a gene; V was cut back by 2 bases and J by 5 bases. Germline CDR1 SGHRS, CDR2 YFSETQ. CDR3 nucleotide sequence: TGCGCCAGCAGCTTCGGACAGGGAGGATATGGCTACACCTTC. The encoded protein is CASSFGQGGYGYTF.

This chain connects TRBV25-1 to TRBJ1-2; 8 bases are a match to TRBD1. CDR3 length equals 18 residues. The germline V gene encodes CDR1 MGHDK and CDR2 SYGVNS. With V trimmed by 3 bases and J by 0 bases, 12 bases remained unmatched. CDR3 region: CASSDPDRGHHPNYGYTF. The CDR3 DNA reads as TGTGCCAGCAGTGACCCCGACAGGGGCCACCATCCTAACTATGGCTACACCTTC.

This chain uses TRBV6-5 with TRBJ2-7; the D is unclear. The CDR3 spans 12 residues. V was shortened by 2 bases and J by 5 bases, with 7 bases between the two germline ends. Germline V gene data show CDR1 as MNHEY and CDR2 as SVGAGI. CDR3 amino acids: CASSYPCNEQYF. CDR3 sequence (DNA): TGTGCCAGCAGTTACCCTTGCAACGAGCAGTACTTC.

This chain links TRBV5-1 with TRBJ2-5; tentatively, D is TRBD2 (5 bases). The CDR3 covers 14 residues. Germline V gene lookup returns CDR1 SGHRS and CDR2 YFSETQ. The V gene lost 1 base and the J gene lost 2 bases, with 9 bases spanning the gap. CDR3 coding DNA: TGCGCCAGCAGCTTGTACGGGAAACAAGAGACCCAGTACTTC. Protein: CASSLYGKQETQYF.

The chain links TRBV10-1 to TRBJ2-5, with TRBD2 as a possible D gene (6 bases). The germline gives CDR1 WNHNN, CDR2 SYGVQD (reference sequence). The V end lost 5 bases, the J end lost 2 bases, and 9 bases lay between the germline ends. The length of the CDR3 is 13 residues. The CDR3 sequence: CASSRDSQETQYF. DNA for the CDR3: TGCGCCAGCAGTCGGGACTCTCAAGAGACCCAGTACTTC.

The CDR3 DNA reads TGCGCCAGCAGCCTTGGGGACGAACACTACGAGCAGTACTTC. This translates into CASSLGDEHYEQYF. The V and J genes are TRBV5-1 and TRBJ2-7, with D possibly being TRBD1 or TRBD2 (5 bases each). The CDR3 totals 14 residues. Germline values: CDR1 SGHRS, CDR2 YFSETQ. V lost 4 bases, J lost 3 bases, and 14 bases lay in between.

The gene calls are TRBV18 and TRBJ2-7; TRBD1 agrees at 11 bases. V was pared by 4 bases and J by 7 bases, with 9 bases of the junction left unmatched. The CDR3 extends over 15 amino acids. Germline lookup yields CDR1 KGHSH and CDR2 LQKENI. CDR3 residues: CASSLGQGAQEEQYF. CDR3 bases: TGTGCCAGCTCACTCGGACAGGGGGCACAGGAAGAGCAGTACTTC.

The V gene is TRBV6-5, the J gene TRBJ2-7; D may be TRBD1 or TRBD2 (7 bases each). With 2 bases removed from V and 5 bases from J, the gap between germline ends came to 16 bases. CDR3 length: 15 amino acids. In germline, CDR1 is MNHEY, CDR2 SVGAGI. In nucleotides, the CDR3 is TGTGCCAGCAGTTACGGCAGGGGGGGTTTGAACGAGCAGTACTTC. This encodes CASSYGRGGLNEQYF.

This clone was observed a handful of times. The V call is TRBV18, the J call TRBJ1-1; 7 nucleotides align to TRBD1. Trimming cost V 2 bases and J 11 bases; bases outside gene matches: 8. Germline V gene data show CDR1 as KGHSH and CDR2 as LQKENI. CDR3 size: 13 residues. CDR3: CASSPGTGEAAFF. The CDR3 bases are TGTGCCAGCTCACCAGGTACAGGGGAAGCGGCTTTCTTT.

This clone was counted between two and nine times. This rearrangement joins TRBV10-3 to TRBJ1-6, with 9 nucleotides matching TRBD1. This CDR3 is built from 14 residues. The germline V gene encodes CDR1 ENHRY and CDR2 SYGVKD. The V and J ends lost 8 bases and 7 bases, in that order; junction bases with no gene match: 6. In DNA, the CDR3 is TGTGCCATCCAGGGGACAGGGTACAATTCACCCCTCCACTTT. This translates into CAIQGTGYNSPLHF.